Each of the 11 T cell receptor beta chains below was sequenced from the same sample in a study of neurological immune-mediated disorders. One entry per CDR3 protein, called by TCRdb with MiXCR from the 5' RACE reads. This repertoire shows tens of thousands of distinct CDR3 sequences, around 3.9% found once; its top ten account for approximately 1.6%. The specimen sequenced was PBMCs. Receptors were obtained from a young man with multiple sclerosis.

This clonotype has ten or more counts. Written as DNA, the CDR3 is TGCGCCAGCAGCTATACAAGCTACGAGCAGTACTTC. As protein: CASSYTSYEQYF. The chain has TRBV5-1 and TRBJ2-7; D is ambiguous. This CDR3 contains 12 residues. Germline V gene sequence: CDR1 SGHRS, CDR2 YFSETQ. Trimming cost V 3 bases and J 3 bases, with 7 bases left between them.

This clonotype was seen ten or more times. The chain uses TRBV12-3 or TRBV12-4 and TRBJ2-5, with a possible D match to TRBD2 (7 bases). The length of the CDR3 is 14 residues. V was cut by 7 bases and J by 3 bases, with 15 bases left in between. This chain's CDR3 is CASTDGGPKETQYF. CDR3 in DNA: TGTGCCAGCACCGACGGGGGGCCTAAAGAGACCCAGTACTTC.

A single count supports this clonotype. The V gene is TRBV9, the J gene TRBJ1-4, with 8 bases aligning to TRBD1. The CDR3 has 16 residues. The V and J ends lost 4 bases and 2 bases, in that order; junction bases with no gene match: 7. The V gene's germline CDR1 is SGDLS and CDR2 YYNGEE. CDR3 DNA sequence: TGTGCCAGCAGCCGGGGAGGGACAGGCACTAATGAAAAACTGTTTTTT. This encodes CASSRGGTGTNEKLFF. The full variable domain, with the rest looked up from reference TRBV9 and TRBJ1-4, is DSGVTQTPKHLITATGQRVTLRCSPRSGDLSVYWYQQSLDQGLQFLIQYYNGEERAKGNILERFSAQQFPDLHSELNLSSLELGDSALYFCASSRGGTGTNEKLFFGSGTQLSVL.

This clonotype was detected ten times or more. V gene TRBV2 combines with J gene TRBJ2-7; 7 bases are a match to TRBD2. V gave up 6 bases and J gave up 0 bases; unmatched junction bases: 14. Germline V gene sequence: CDR1 SNHLY, CDR2 FYNNEI. This CDR3 is 17 amino acids long. The CDR3 loop reads CASSEIFPAGPSYEQYF. The CDR3 DNA reads as TGTGCCAGCAGCGAAATTTTCCCAGCGGGGCCCTCCTACGAGCAGTACTTC.

This clonotype has at least ten counts. The rearrangement uses TRBV6-5 and TRBJ1-1; TRBD1 agrees at 7 bases. CDR3 length: 15 residues. The germline gives CDR1 MNHEY, CDR2 SVGAGI. V lost 4 bases, J lost 1 base, and 6 bases stayed unmatched. The CDR3 nucleotides read TGTGCCAGCAGTTCCTCGGACAGGCGGAACACTGAAGCTTTCTTT. Translated, it gives CASSSSDRRNTEAFF.

This clonotype was counted at least ten times. The chain recombines TRBV20-1 with TRBJ2-7; TRBD1 matches 7 bases. V was pared by 2 bases and J by 2 bases, with 3 bases of the junction left unmatched. Germline CDR1 is DFQATT and CDR2 is SNEGSKA (reference sequence). The CDR3 runs 13 residues. The CDR3 nucleotides read TGCAGTGCTAGACGGCAGGGGGCCTACGAGCAGTACTTC. Protein product: CSARRQGAYEQYF.

This clonotype occurred a few times. The chain employs TRBV7-3 and TRBJ2-3; TRBD1 matches at 7 bases. Germline loops: CDR1 SGHTA, CDR2 FQGTGA. J was trimmed by 0 bases and V by 3 bases; bases with no gene match: 6. The CDR3 is 16 amino acids. The CDR3: CASSLTGTASTDTQYF. The CDR3 bases are TGTGCCAGCAGCTTGACGGGGACAGCTAGCACAGATACGCAGTATTTT.

This clonotype was observed at least ten times. The chain employs TRBV20-1 and TRBJ2-3, with D possibly being TRBD2 (6 bases). Germline V gene lookup returns CDR1 DFQATT and CDR2 SNEGSKA (reference sequence). V was trimmed by 3 bases and J by 7 bases, leaving 20 bases between them. The CDR3 has 15 residues. CDR3 sequence: CSAREGSSPWNTQYF. The CDR3 nucleotides are TGCAGTGCTAGGGAGGGGTCGTCCCCTTGGAATACGCAGTATTTT.

This clonotype was found many times. The V and J genes are TRBV5-1 and TRBJ1-2; 7 positions agree with TRBD1. This CDR3 comprises 15 residues. Germline CDR1 is SGHRS and CDR2 is YFSETQ. The V gene end was trimmed by 2 bases and the J gene end by 8 bases; junction bases not matched to a gene: 12. CDR3 region: CASSFLPDAGGGYTF. CDR3 in DNA: TGCGCCAGCAGCTTTCTTCCCGATGCAGGGGGAGGCTACACCTTC.

This clonotype came up many times. The rearrangement joins TRBV6-5 to TRBJ1-2; D is unclear. The CDR3 runs to 12 residues. Germline CDR1 and CDR2: MNHEY and SVGAGI. Between the trimmed V and J ends, which lost 7 bases and 10 bases, there was a span of 16 bases. The CDR3 sequence is CASTGPYQAYTF. As DNA, the CDR3 is TGTGCCAGCACCGGGCCTTATCAGGCCTACACCTTC.

This clonotype was counted ten times or more. V gene TRBV5-6 combines with J gene TRBJ1-2, with D uncertain. V lost 5 bases and J 0 bases, leaving 14 bases between the germline ends. Looked up from germline, CDR1 is SGHDT and CDR2 is YYEEEE. The CDR3 consists of 15 residues. Here the CDR3 DNA reads TGTGCCAGCAGTTACGACCAAACACCTAACTATGGCTACACCTTC. Its translation: CASSYDQTPNYGYTF.